A single sample gave rise to the 28 T cell receptor beta chains below, sequenced in a study of graft-versus-host responses after intestinal transplantation. Intraepithelial plus lamina propria lymphocytes were released by processing graft tissue. Assay: immunoSEQ multiplex PCR; the TCRdb copy retains only in-frame clones and omits some. Here the sample spans 15,000 to 20,000 clones, roughly 83% being singletons. The sample here was ileum tissue, taken approximately 83 weeks after intestinal transplantation. The source of these receptors is a human patient who received an intestinal transplant, so some T cells may come from the graft donor.

The chain recombines TRBV6-1 with TRBJ1-1; no clear D. Germline V gives CDR1 MNHNS, CDR2 SASEGT. Trimming took 7 bases from V and 11 from J, leaving 14 bases between them. The CDR3 runs 11 residues. In DNA form, the CDR3 reads TGTGCCAGCACCCACCCGGGAGGGGCTTTCTTT. Its protein product is CASTHPGGAFF.

The chain links TRBV27 to TRBJ2-6; no reliable D call. The V and J ends lost 4 bases and 0 bases respectively, with 7 bases between them. Germline V gene sequence: CDR1 MNHEY, CDR2 SMNVEV (reference sequence). The CDR3 length is 15 residues. CDR3 bases: TGTGCCAGCAGTTCCCGGATCTCTGGGGCCAACGTCCTGACTTTC. Its protein is CASSSRISGANVLTF.

The chain uses TRBV30 and TRBJ1-1; TRBD1 agrees at 7 bases. CDR1 is GTSNPN and CDR2 is SVGIG in the germline V gene (reference sequence). After removal of 3 bases from V and 6 bases from J, the junction contained 4 bases not matched to a gene. The CDR3 loop spans 12 amino acids. In DNA, the CDR3 is TGTGCCTGGAGACAGGGGAGGTCTGAAGCTTTCTTT. As protein: CAWRQGRSEAFF.

The chain links TRBV9 to TRBJ2-5; D is possibly TRBD2 (6 bases). The CDR3 sequence is 17 residues long. V dropped 0 bases and J dropped 4 bases, with 19 bases sitting between them. From germline, CDR1 is SGDLS and CDR2 YYNGEE. CDR3 loop: CASSVGPQRGSLETQYF. The CDR3 nucleotides read TGTGCCAGCAGCGTAGGCCCCCAACGGGGGAGCTTAGAGACCCAGTACTTC.

The V call is TRBV4-1, the J call TRBJ2-3; no reliable D call. Between the trimmed V and J ends, which lost 3 bases and 3 bases, there was a span of 16 bases. The CDR3 covers 16 residues. CDR1 MGHRA and CDR2 YSYEKL come from the germline V gene. Here the CDR3 DNA reads TGCGCCAGCAGCCACCTCATTAGCAAATCTACAGATACGCAGTATTTT. Translated, it gives CASSHLISKSTDTQYF.

CDR3 DNA sequence: TGTGCCAGCAGCTTATCTGGTAGCGGGGGCACAGATACGCAGTATTTT. Encoded protein: CASSLSGSGGTDTQYF. The chain couples TRBV7-6 to TRBJ2-3; 8 positions match TRBD2. There are 16 residues in the CDR3. V gave up 2 bases and J gave up 1 base; unmatched junction bases: 5. Germline V gene data show CDR1 as SGHVS and CDR2 as FNYEAQ. Full variable domain (rest looked up from reference TRBV7-6 and TRBJ2-3): GAGVSQSPRYKVTKRGQDVALRCDPISGHVSLYWYRQALGQGPEFLTYFNYEAQQDKSGLPNDRFSAERPEGSISTLTIQRTEQRDSAMYRCASSLSGSGGTDTQYFGPGTRLTVL.

The chain has TRBV7-2 and TRBJ2-3, with 9 bases lining up with TRBD2. From germline, CDR1 is SGHTA and CDR2 FQGNSA. This CDR3 spans 15 amino acids. V dropped 1 base and J dropped 5; count of bases not matched to a gene: 4. CDR3 nucleotides: TGTGCCAGCAGCTTAGTCACTAGCGGGCTAGATACGCAGTATTTT. This gives the protein CASSLVTSGLDTQYF.

This chain joins TRBV11-2 and TRBJ2-1; 7 positions match TRBD1. Germline V gives CDR1 SGHAT, CDR2 FQNNGV. This CDR3 has 14 residues. Germline trimming cut 5 bases from V and 9 bases from J; bases unmatched to any gene: 10. The CDR3 loop is CASSLTPTGLEQFF. For the CDR3, the DNA is TGTGCCAGCAGCCTAACCCCGACAGGGCTTGAGCAGTTCTTC.

V usage is TRBV6-1 and J usage is TRBJ1-5, with a tentative D call TRBD1 (6 bases). The CDR3 is 16 amino acids. Trimming left V 1 base short and J 7 bases short, with 17 bases between. Germline V lookup: CDR1 MNHNS, CDR2 SASEGT. CDR3 in amino acids: CASSEGGPRGRQPQHF. CDR3 DNA: TGTGCCAGCAGTGAAGGAGGACCGAGGGGGAGGCAGCCCCAGCATTTT.

The chain combines TRBV11-2 with TRBJ1-1, with a possible D match to TRBD1 (5 bases). The CDR3 covers 14 residues. Looked up from germline, CDR1 is SGHAT and CDR2 is FQNNGV. Deletions cut 3 bases from V and 1 base from J, with 9 bases between. CDR3 residues: CASSFFGGNTEAFF. In DNA form, the CDR3 reads TGTGCCAGCAGCTTCTTCGGGGGGAACACTGAAGCTTTCTTT.

The sample holds one count of this clone. The chain joins TRBV7-2 to TRBJ2-3; D might be TRBD2 (7 bases). The germline CDR1 and CDR2 sequences are SGHTA and FQGNSA. The CDR3 spans 15 residues. V shed 1 base and J shed 1 base, with 9 bases lying between them. Written as DNA, the CDR3 is TGTGCCAGCAGCTTAGTGGGGGGGCGCACAGATACGCAGTATTTT. Its translation: CASSLVGGRTDTQYF.

This chain joins TRBV5-1 and TRBJ2-7, with 7 bases matching TRBD2. Germline CDR1 and CDR2: SGHRS and YFSETQ. The CDR3 spans 15 residues. Trimming at V came to 0 bases and at J to 3 bases, leaving 6 bases not matched to a gene. The CDR3 nucleotides are TGCGCCAGCAGCTTGGCGGCTAGCGGATACTACGAGCAGTACTTC. It is translated as CASSLAASGYYEQYF.

The gene calls are TRBV13 and TRBJ1-2, with D maybe TRBD1 (6 bases). V lost 7 bases and J lost 5, with 17 bases in between. Germline V gives CDR1 PRHDT, CDR2 FYEKMQ (reference sequence). The CDR3 has 14 amino acids. The CDR3, as DNA: TGTGCCAGCAACCGTAGGTGGGGGGCGTATGGCTACACCTTC. Translated, it gives CASNRRWGAYGYTF.

V is TRBV10-2 and J is TRBJ2-5, with 9 nucleotides matching TRBD2. Trimming at V came to 5 bases and at J to 4 bases, leaving 5 bases not matched to a gene. The CDR3 runs to 14 residues. Per the germline V gene, CDR1 is WSHSY and CDR2 is SAAADI. The CDR3 DNA reads as TGCGCCAGCAGTCAGCTGACTAGCGGAGAGACCCAGTACTTC. It codes for CASSQLTSGETQYF.

This chain joins TRBV1 and TRBJ2-3; TRBD2, the table's D call, lacks a check against the DNA. TRBV1 is a documented pseudogene. The CDR3 totals 16 residues. DNA for the CDR3: TGCACCAGCAGCCTATATAGCGGCGAAAGCACAGATACGCAGTATTTT. Translated, it gives CTSSLYSGESTDTQYF.

This sequence joins TRBV27 and TRBJ2-5; 12 bases map to TRBD2. From germline, CDR1 is MNHEY and CDR2 SMNVEV (reference sequence). The CDR3 consists of 18 residues. V shed 5 bases and J 7 bases; nucleotides not matched to a gene: 17. This CDR3 is CASSPRTSGGTVWATQYF. In nucleotides, the CDR3 is TGTGCCAGCAGTCCGCGTACTAGCGGGGGGACCGTCTGGGCGACCCAGTACTTC.

This chain links TRBV14 with TRBJ1-2; the D gene is possibly TRBD1 (6 bases). The CDR3 has 13 residues. The germline V gene encodes CDR1 SGHDN and CDR2 FVKESK. V was pared by 4 bases and J by 4 bases, with 10 bases between. CDR3 nucleotides: TGTGCCAGCAGCCTGGGAGGGGGCTATGGCTACACCTTC. This sequence encodes CASSLGGGYGYTF.

CDR3 nucleotide sequence: TGTGCCAGCAGTGGGGGACAGGGAAGTTCACCCCTCCACTTT. It translates to CASSGGQGSSPLHF. J is TRBJ1-6 and V is TRBV6-4; 9 nucleotides agree with TRBD1. Germline CDR1 and CDR2: MRHNA and SNTAGT. V shed 4 bases and J 9 bases; nucleotides not matched to a gene: 4. This CDR3 comprises 14 residues.

V and J are TRBV5-6 and TRBJ2-5; no firm D call. This CDR3 is built from 16 residues. V dropped 0 bases and J dropped 5 bases, with 17 bases sitting between them. The germline CDR1 and CDR2 sequences are SGHDT and YYEEEE. This CDR3 reads CASSLGHPLAGETQYF. The DNA of the CDR3 is TGTGCCAGCAGCTTGGGGCATCCTTTAGCTGGGGAGACCCAGTACTTC.

V usage is TRBV10-3 and J usage is TRBJ2-3; unclear D gene. CDR1 ENHRY and CDR2 SYGVKD come from the germline V gene. The CDR3 is 11 amino acids. V shed 4 bases and J shed 1 base, with 0 bases lying between them. The CDR3 sequence: CAISGTDTQYF. Here the CDR3 DNA reads TGTGCCATCAGTGGCACAGATACGCAGTATTTT.

This chain links TRBV27 with TRBJ2-1, with 8 bases matching TRBD2. This CDR3 is built from 16 residues. The V gene end was trimmed by 2 bases and the J gene end by 1 base; junction bases not matched to a gene: 4. CDR1 and CDR2 (germline): MNHEY, SMNVEV (reference sequence). CDR3 nucleotides: TGTGCCAGCAGTTTAAGACTAGCGCATTCCTACAATGAGCAGTTCTTC. Protein sequence: CASSLRLAHSYNEQFF.

This clone appeared a single time. The chain carries TRBV7-9 and TRBJ2-7; D not resolved. Per the germline V gene, CDR1 is SEHNR and CDR2 is FQNEAQ (reference sequence). The V gene lost 2 bases and the J gene lost 0 bases, with 8 bases spanning the gap. The CDR3 contains 14 residues. CDR3 loop: CASSLNSASYEQYF. The CDR3 DNA reads as TGTGCCAGCAGCTTAAACAGTGCCTCCTACGAGCAGTACTTC.

The table lists this clone with a few counts. The V and J genes are TRBV12-5 and TRBJ2-7, with D perhaps given as TRBD1 or TRBD2 (5 bases each). CDR1 LGHNT and CDR2 FRNRAP come from the germline V gene. This CDR3 has 12 residues. The CDR3 is CASSMDLLGEYF. The CDR3 coding sequence is TGTGCCAGCTCGATGGATCTACTGGGGGAGTACTTC. The complete variable domain, with remaining parts taken from reference TRBV12-5 and TRBJ2-7, reads DARVTQTPRHKVTEMGQEVTMRCQPILGHNTVFWYRQTMMQGLELLAYFRNRAPLDDSGMPKDRFSAEMPDATLATLKIQPSEPRDSAVYFCASSMDLLGEYFGPGTRLTVT.

CDR3 nucleotides: TGTGCCAGCAGCGGTACAGGGAGGACTAATGAAAAACTGTTTTTT. Amino acids: CASSGTGRTNEKLFF. This chain joins TRBV7-9 and TRBJ1-4; perhaps TRBD1 as D (6 bases). Germline values: CDR1 SEHNR, CDR2 FQNEAQ (reference sequence). The CDR3 covers 15 residues. V dropped 5 bases and J dropped 2 bases, with 12 bases sitting between them.

The table lists this clone with a few counts. Other nucleotide sequences from this sample produce the same CDR3. The rearrangement links TRBV6-5 to TRBJ2-1; either TRBD1 or TRBD2 may fit D (6 bases each). V was shortened by 0 bases and J by 7 bases, with 10 bases between the two germline ends. CDR1 and CDR2 (germline): MNHEY, SVGAGI. The CDR3 extends over 14 amino acids. The CDR3 here is CASSYSRGGNEQFF. CDR3 in DNA: TGTGCCAGCAGTTACTCGAGAGGGGGGAATGAGCAGTTCTTC.

The CDR3 bases are TGTGCCAGCTCACCACTCGAACTAGCGGGGACCGGGACCCAGTACTTC. It is translated as CASSPLELAGTGTQYF. V and J are TRBV18 and TRBJ2-5; 10 positions match TRBD2. This CDR3 comprises 16 residues. Germline CDR1 reads KGHSH; CDR2 reads LQKENI. Trimming took 1 base from V and 7 from J; bases not matched to a gene: 9.

The V call is TRBV7-9, the J call TRBJ1-2; no firm D call. The V end was cut by 5 bases, the J end by 5 bases, with 6 bases between. In germline, CDR1 is SEHNR, CDR2 FQNEAQ (reference sequence). The CDR3 extends over 11 amino acids. The CDR3 nucleotides read TGTGCCAGCAGCCTTTCATATGGCTACACCTTC. As protein: CASSLSYGYTF.

The chain uses TRBV6-6 and TRBJ1-2; 9 bases match TRBD1. Losses at the gene ends were 4 bases for V and 7 bases for J; bases not matched to a gene: 7. Germline lookup yields CDR1 MNHNY and CDR2 SVGAGI (reference sequence). This CDR3 region has 14 residues. The CDR3 here is CASSSAQGAGGYTF. The CDR3 coding sequence is TGTGCCAGCAGTTCCGCACAGGGGGCGGGTGGCTACACCTTC.